These T cell receptor beta chains were read from a single sample in a study of T cell repertoires in cytomegalovirus infection. Via MiXCR, TCRdb re-called the reads, giving one row per CDR3 protein. The sample carries roughly 500,000 distinct CDR3 sequences, approximately 10% recorded once. Source material: PBMCs. The receptors shown here come from a human donor in good health (CMV status not recorded). Some clones in this sample may be carry-over from other donors' samples. The CDR3 runs from the conserved cysteine through the conserved F or W. A D gene is named only where the DNA matches it firmly. The size entry is marked missing in some rows and otherwise reads once, few, many or a size class.

v_call	j_call	clone_size	d_call	cdr3_nt	cdr3_aa
TRBV7-9	TRBJ2-7	many	TRBD1	TGTGCCAGCAGCTACAGGGGCGAGCAGTACTTC	CASSYRGEQYF
TRBV29-1	TRBJ1-2	NA	NA	TGCAGCTCTGACGAGGGCTATGGCTACACCTTC	CSSDEGYGYTF
TRBV11-2	TRBJ1-2	many	TRBD1	TGTGCCAGCAGCCTCACCGGGACAGGCTTCTATGGCTACACCTTC	CASSLTGTGFYGYTF
TRBV20-1	TRBJ1-1	NA	TRBD1	TGCAGTGCTAGATTGGACAGGGCCACTGAAGCTTTCTTT	CSARLDRATEAFF
TRBV20-1	TRBJ1-1	once	TRBD1	TGCAGTGCTAACCCTAGAGGACAGGAGAACACTGAAGCTTTCTTT	CSANPRGQENTEAFF
TRBV3-1	TRBJ1-2	many	NA	TGTGCCAGCAGTACAGGGTATTTCTATGGCTACACCTTC	CASSTGYFYGYTF
TRBV6-1	TRBJ2-1	many	NA	TGTGCCAGCAGCATCCCGGCGAACTCCTACAATGAGCAGTTCTTC	CASSIPANSYNEQFF
TRBV3-1	TRBJ2-1	few	NA	TGTGCCAGCAGCCAAGGGGGGAACGATGAGCAGTTCTTC	CASSQGGNDEQFF
TRBV3-1	TRBJ2-1	few	TRBD2	TGTGCCAGCAGCCCTGCCCCTCTAGCGGGGGGGCAGGGTGAGCAGTTCTTC	CASSPAPLAGGQGEQFF
TRBV20-1	TRBJ1-1	many	NA	TGCAGTGCTAGACTCGCCCTCGAGGACGGGATGAACACTGAAGCTTTCTTT	CSARLALEDGMNTEAFF
TRBV7-9	TRBJ2-6	many	NA	TGTGCCAGTGGTGGCAGGGCTAATGGTGGGGCCAACGTCCTGACTTTC	CASGGRANGGANVLTF
TRBV12-3/TRBV12-4	TRBJ2-2	many	NA	TGTGCCAGCAGCCTGGACTGGCCCAACACCGGGGAGCTGTTTTTT	CASSLDWPNTGELFF
TRBV4-1	TRBJ1-6	many	NA	TGCGCCAGCACCCTCTTCAGGGGAGGTAATTCACCCCTCCACTTT	CASTLFRGGNSPLHF
TRBV7-3	TRBJ2-5	many	TRBD1	TGTGCCAGCAGCTTAAGTGGACAGGGCGAGACCCAGTACTTC	CASSLSGQGETQYF
TRBV5-1	TRBJ2-2	many	NA	TGCGCCAGCAGCTTGGCCGCGACAGCCTCAAACACCGGGGAGCTGTTTTTT	CASSLAATASNTGELFF
TRBV6-2/TRBV6-3	TRBJ1-2	many	NA	TGTGCCAGCAGAGGGACGCTTGGCTATGGCTACACCTTC	CASRGTLGYGYTF
TRBV5-4	TRBJ2-3	few	TRBD2	TGTGCCAGCATCCCGCCCGATGGGACTAGCGGTAGCACAGATACGCAGTATTTT	CASIPPDGTSGSTDTQYF
TRBV4-2	TRBJ1-1	many	TRBD1	TGTGCCAGCAGCCAAGAAAGTGCAGGACAGGGGAGGTCTGAAGCTTTCTTT	CASSQESAGQGRSEAFF
TRBV5-1	TRBJ2-2	NA	NA	TGCGCCAGCAGAGCCGTCGGGACGAACACCGGGGAGCTGTTTTTT	CASRAVGTNTGELFF
TRBV28	TRBJ2-6	many	TRBD2	TGTGCCAGCAGACTATCTCGATGGGCGGGAGGGCCGTCGGGGGCCAACGTCCTGACTTTC	CASRLSRWAGGPSGANVLTF
TRBV14	TRBJ1-2	NA	TRBD1	TGTGCCAGCAGCTCCTACCCGGGACAGGGGACCTATGGCTACACCTTC	CASSSYPGQGTYGYTF
TRBV15	TRBJ1-3	many	NA	TGTGCCACCAGCAGAGATGGGGAGACACGGAACTCTGGAAACACCATATATTTT	CATSRDGETRNSGNTIYF
TRBV3-1	TRBJ1-4	few	NA	TGTGCCAGCAGCCAAGGTCTGCGGGGCGGGAATGAAAAACTGTTTTTT	CASSQGLRGGNEKLFF
TRBV13	TRBJ2-2	few	TRBD2	TGTGCCAGCAGCTCCCGAGTAGCGGGGTACACCGGGGAGCTGTTTTTT	CASSSRVAGYTGELFF
TRBV29-1	TRBJ2-4	NA	NA	TGCAGCGTAAGACAGCTAGCCAAAAACATTCAGTACTTC	CSVRQLAKNIQYF
TRBV5-4	TRBJ2-5	many	NA	TGTGCCAGCAGCCAGGGACTCGAGCAGCAGAAAGAGACCCAGTACTTC	CASSQGLEQQKETQYF
TRBV4-2	TRBJ2-1	many	TRBD2	TGTGCCAGCAGCCAAGAAGGGCCTAGCGGGAGTGGTCCCTACAATGAGCAGTTCTTC	CASSQEGPSGSGPYNEQFF
TRBV20-1	TRBJ2-1	NA	NA	TGCAGTGCTAGAGTCGTTCCCGGGAGTAATGAGCAGTTCTTC	CSARVVPGSNEQFF
TRBV14	TRBJ1-2	NA	NA	TGTGCCAGCAGCCAAGTGACTAGCTTTGGGTATGGCTACACCTTC	CASSQVTSFGYGYTF
TRBV3-1	TRBJ2-5	many	NA	TGTGCCAGCAGCCGAGAGACCCAGTACTTC	CASSRETQYF
TRBV12-3/TRBV12-4	TRBJ2-1	NA	TRBD2	TGTGCCAGCAGCCTGTCCGCGGGGGGCACCGAGCAGTTCTTC	CASSLSAGGTEQFF
TRBV12-3/TRBV12-4	TRBJ2-7	NA	NA	TGTGCCAGCAGCCTCCCAGGGATCTCCTACGAGCAGTACTTC	CASSLPGISYEQYF
TRBV28	TRBJ2-3	few	NA	TGTGCCAGCAGTAGCAGGACCCCAGATACGCAGTATTTT	CASSSRTPDTQYF
TRBV5-5	TRBJ2-2	few	NA	TGTGCCAGCAGCTTTGCATTGGGGAGAGTCGGGTCGCCCACCGGGGAGCTGTTTTTT	CASSFALGRVGSPTGELFF
TRBV29-1	TRBJ1-3	few	NA	TGCAGCGTACAGGGACAACTTTCTGGAAACACCATATATTTT	CSVQGQLSGNTIYF
TRBV5-4	TRBJ2-3	many	TRBD2	TGTGCCAGCAGCTTGAAGCGGGAGACATCAGATACGCAGTATTTT	CASSLKRETSDTQYF
TRBV12-3/TRBV12-4	TRBJ2-7	few	TRBD2	TGTGCCAGCAGTACAGCGGGAGAACCCTACGAGCAGTACTTC	CASSTAGEPYEQYF
TRBV19	TRBJ2-1	many	NA	TGTGCCAGTAGGTCCCAATTGGACAATGAGCAGTTCTTC	CASRSQLDNEQFF
TRBV6-1	TRBJ1-6	many	NA	TGTGCCAGCAGCCCCTCAGAGATTTCACCCCTCCACTTT	CASSPSEISPLHF
TRBV7-3	TRBJ1-5	NA	TRBD1	TGTGCCAGCAGCTCCCCCACGGGACAGGGAAATCAGCCCCAGCATTTT	CASSSPTGQGNQPQHF
TRBV27	TRBJ2-5	many	TRBD1	TGTGCCAGCAGTTTTAGGGGGCCGGAGACCCAGTACTTC	CASSFRGPETQYF
TRBV29-1	TRBJ2-7	NA	NA	TGCAGCGCTAAAAGAACCAGGGGCAAGGAGCAGTACTTC	CSAKRTRGKEQYF
TRBV28	TRBJ2-1	few	NA	TGTGCCAGCAGTCGGCAGCCGGGAAGGGACAATGAGCAGTTCTTC	CASSRQPGRDNEQFF
TRBV9	TRBJ2-1	once	NA	TGTGCCAGCAGCGCGAGCGGGAAAAGGGGGGGGGACAATGAGCAGTTCTTC	CASSASGKRGGDNEQFF
TRBV20-1	TRBJ2-1	few	TRBD2	TGCAGTGCTAGAGATTGGCTAGCGGGAGGTACAGGTGAGCAGTTCTTC	CSARDWLAGGTGEQFF